This T cell receptor beta chain is drawn from a study of early stage breast cancer tumors. In the study overall: Roughly 10-fold was the mean read coverage per sample. Findings and caveats of the study: Unsorted bulk genomic DNA sequencing lacked pairing and functional marker data.

Produced via immunoSEQ multiplex PCR; TCRdb's table is partial and in-frame only. The sample has tens of thousands of clones; 50% to 75% are singletons. V was trimmed by 0 bases and J by 4 bases, leaving 2 bases between them. The CDR3 covers 11 residues. Germline V gene sequence: CDR1 SGHRS, CDR2 YFSETQ. Concerning this clone itself: The antigen remains unidentified. A far larger clone is just one base off, so this is likely a read error. Other DNA sequences within the sample encode an identical CDR3.

Each tumor contributed about 20-50 mg of diced tissue. Sequencing used breast tumor tissue. The V and J genes are TRBV5-1 and TRBJ2-7; D remains unclear. This clonotype originated in a person aged 45 to 59 with breast cancer. In DNA form, the CDR3 reads TGCGCCAGCAGCTTGGGGTACGAGCAGTACTTC. Its translation is CASSLGYEQYF.